Below, 14 T cell receptor beta chains from the same sample are listed, as sequenced in a study of somatic mutations in cytotoxic T cells in rheumatoid arthritis. Libraries were prepared by immunoSEQ multiplex PCR; TCRdb keeps only in-frame clonotypes and omits some of them. The sample shows several thousand clones, 75% to 85% of them seen only once. The sequenced sample was CD8+ T cells sorted from blood. These TCRs come from an adult with rheumatoid arthritis.

J is TRBJ1-1 and V is TRBV2; the D is unclear. Trimming removed 8 bases at V and 0 bases at J, with 7 bases between. From germline, CDR1 is SNHLY and CDR2 FYNNEI. The CDR3 spans 12 residues. The CDR3 nucleotides are TGTGCCAGCCGGGGAATGAACACTGAAGCTTTCTTT. Protein: CASRGMNTEAFF. Based on the CDR3 plus reference TRBV2 and TRBJ1-1, the full variable domain is EPEVTQTPSHQVTQMGQEVILRCVPISNHLYFYWYRQILGQKVEFLVSFYNNEISEKSEIFDDQFSVERPDGSNFTLKIRSTKLEDSAMYFCASRGMNTEAFFGQGTRLTVV.

The gene calls are TRBV6-1 and TRBJ2-3; 7 bases line up with TRBD1. Unmatched junction bases numbered 9, after V lost 4 bases and J lost 2 bases. The CDR3 extends over 16 amino acids. From germline, CDR1 is MNHNS and CDR2 SASEGT. The CDR3 DNA follows: TGTGCCAGCAGTGGCCCCGGGACAGAGGACACAGATACGCAGTATTTT. Its protein is CASSGPGTEDTDTQYF.

This chain joins TRBV4-3 and TRBJ2-7, with TRBD2 identical over 7 bases. CDR3 length equals 17 residues. Germline CDR1 LGHNA, CDR2 YSLEER. V gave up 4 bases and J gave up 3 bases; unmatched junction bases: 15. CDR3 sequence: CASSPSRGGSLGYEQYF. The CDR3 DNA reads TGCGCCAGCAGCCCAAGTCGGGGCGGGAGCCTCGGCTACGAGCAGTACTTC.

This clone has only one observation. The V call is TRBV19, the J call TRBJ2-3; possibly TRBD2 for D (5 bases). The CDR3 runs 14 residues. V gave up 5 bases and J gave up 0 bases, with 9 bases separating them. The V gene's germline CDR1 is LNHDA and CDR2 SQIVND (reference sequence). This chain's CDR3 is CASSEGWSTDTQYF. In DNA, the CDR3 is TGTGCCAGTAGTGAGGGCTGGAGCACAGATACGCAGTATTTT.

The chain links TRBV27 to TRBJ2-7; weak D call: TRBD1 (5 bases). The ends were cut back, 5 bases at V and 5 bases at J, with 16 bases in the middle. Per the germline V gene, CDR1 is MNHEY and CDR2 is SMNVEV (reference sequence). The CDR3 runs 14 residues. The CDR3 region is CASSPLTEVDEQYF. CDR3 sequence (DNA): TGTGCCAGCAGTCCCCTGACAGAAGTCGACGAGCAGTACTTC.

There are a few counts of this clone. The CDR3: CASSYSWEVGKNIQYF. The CDR3 DNA reads TGTGCCAGCAGTTACTCCTGGGAGGTTGGCAAAAACATTCAGTACTTC. The gene calls are TRBV6-5 and TRBJ2-4; D is perhaps TRBD2 (6 bases). The germline V gene encodes CDR1 MNHEY and CDR2 SVGAGI. V lost 0 bases to trimming and J lost 3 bases, with 12 bases between them. This CDR3 contains 16 residues.

The chain is built from TRBV7-2 and TRBJ2-1; D possibly uses TRBD1 or TRBD2 (7 bases each). V dropped 4 bases and J dropped 8 bases, with 15 bases sitting between them. Germline V gives CDR1 SGHTA, CDR2 FQGNSA. There are 14 residues in the CDR3. CDR3 bases: TGTGCCAGCAGCTCAGGGGGGGTCTATTATGAGCAGTTCTTC. Translated, it gives CASSSGGVYYEQFF.

V is TRBV19 and J is TRBJ1-5; D not resolved. The CDR3 extends over 12 amino acids. Germline-derived CDR1 and CDR2 are LNHDA and SQIVND (reference sequence). V gave up 3 bases and J gave up 6 bases, with 6 bases separating them. The CDR3 loop is CASSIAAQPQHF. The CDR3 DNA reads as TGTGCCAGTAGTATTGCGGCTCAGCCCCAGCATTTT.

The count of this clone is one. The rearrangement uses TRBV19 and TRBJ2-1, with 7 bases matching TRBD2. V was clipped by 0 bases and J by 6 bases; unmatched bases: 11. The CDR3 covers 17 residues. Germline V gene sequence: CDR1 LNHDA, CDR2 SQIVND (reference sequence). The CDR3 sequence is CASSIDLSSGPCNEQFF. In DNA form, the CDR3 reads TGTGCCAGTAGTATAGATCTGTCTAGCGGACCATGCAATGAGCAGTTCTTC.

V gene TRBV19 combines with J gene TRBJ1-5, with D tentatively TRBD1 (6 bases). Germline V lookup: CDR1 LNHDA, CDR2 SQIVND (reference sequence). The CDR3 has 15 amino acids. Trimming took off 3 bases at V and 0 bases at J, with 9 bases between the two ends. CDR3 residues: CASSIGQYSNQPQHF. CDR3 in DNA: TGTGCCAGTAGTATCGGACAGTATAGCAATCAGCCCCAGCATTTT. The full variable domain, in which reference TRBV19 and TRBJ1-5 provide the parts outside the CDR3, is DGGITQSPKYLFRKEGQNVTLSCEQNLNHDAMYWYRQDPGQGLRLIYYSQIVNDFQKGDIAEGYSVSREKKESFPLTVTSAQKNPTAFYLCASSIGQYSNQPQHFGDGTRLSIL.

CDR3 protein: CASSTGTVNTEAFF. CDR3 coding DNA: TGTGCCAGTAGTACCGGGACGGTGAACACTGAAGCTTTCTTT. The V gene is TRBV19, the J gene TRBJ1-1; the D gene is possibly TRBD1 (5 bases). The germline V gene encodes CDR1 LNHDA and CDR2 SQIVND (reference sequence). This CDR3 has 14 amino acids. V shed 4 bases and J shed 0 bases, with 9 bases lying between them. The whole variable domain, filled in from reference TRBV19 and TRBJ1-1, reads DGGITQSPKYLFRKEGQNVTLSCEQNLNHDAMYWYRQDPGQGLRLIYYSQIVNDFQKGDIAEGYSVSREKKESFPLTVTSAQKNPTAFYLCASSTGTVNTEAFFGQGTRLTVV.

The rearrangement uses TRBV28 and TRBJ2-7; D unclear. The CDR3 runs to 11 residues. Germline CDR1 and CDR2: MDHEN and SYDVKM. The V and J ends lost 3 bases and 6 bases respectively, with 6 bases between them. DNA for the CDR3: TGTGCCAGCAGTTTTGCCCGCGAGCAGTACTTC. It yields the protein CASSFAREQYF.

V gene TRBV27 combines with J gene TRBJ2-7; maybe TRBD1 (7 bases). Germline V gene data show CDR1 as MNHEY and CDR2 as SMNVEV (reference sequence). This CDR3 is 13 amino acids long. Deletions cut 6 bases from V and 3 bases from J, with 12 bases between. CDR3 amino acids: CASRLQGGYEQYF. The CDR3 DNA sequence: TGTGCCAGCAGATTGCAGGGGGGCTACGAGCAGTACTTC.

The rearrangement uses TRBV5-4 and TRBJ2-1; 12 bases fit TRBD2. CDR1 and CDR2 from the germline V gene are SGHNT and YYREEE (reference sequence). The junction had 11 bases not matched to a gene; V was cut back by 3 bases and J by 10 bases. The length of the CDR3 is 16 residues. The CDR3 nucleotides are TGTGCCAGCAGCTCCACTAGCGGGGGGTCCCACAGGGAGCAGTTCTTC. Translated: CASSSTSGGSHREQFF.